One T cell receptor beta chain is described in this entry. Antigen unknown. Sequencing used immunoSEQ multiplex PCR; TCRdb keeps in-frame clones, though not all of them. The sample records some 84,000 clones, roughly 85% being singletons. The data originate from a study of T cell responses to AZD1222 COVID-19 vaccine. The germline CDR1 and CDR2 sequences are LNHDA and SQIVND (reference sequence). V lost 6 bases, J lost 0 bases, and 14 bases lay in between. The CDR3 loop spans 15 amino acids. General study findings and limits: Donors were mostly white British, more females; clonal diversity possibly underestimated.

The sequenced sample was peripheral blood, obtained 28 days after the second AZD1222 dose. V usage is TRBV19 and J usage is TRBJ1-2; tentatively, D is TRBD1 (5 bases). The origin of this receptor is an adult who received the AZD1222 COVID-19 vaccine. The CDR3 DNA reads TGTGCCAGTAGACAGGAGGCGAAGGCTAACTATGGCTACACCTTC. Amino acid sequence: CASRQEAKANYGYTF.